The source of this T cell receptor beta chain is a study of T cell responses to AZD1222 COVID-19 vaccine. Study-wide results and caveats: Spike-specific TCRs gained breadth and depth after people received two AZD1222 doses. Distributed over spike, vaccine-associated CD4 TCRs predominated at 160-218 and 743-854.

V was cut by 2 bases and J by 6 bases, with 17 bases left in between. Germline-derived CDR1 and CDR2 are MNHEY and SMNVEV (reference sequence). The CDR3 contains 16 residues. Only in-frame clones appear in the TCRdb table, and some are missing; sequencing was by immunoSEQ multiplex PCR. The sample lists about 140,000 clones; under 95% were seen once. As for this clone: Its specificity is unknown.

The gene calls are TRBV27 and TRBJ2-1; D may be TRBD2 (7 bases). The TCR was taken from an adult in good health. This specimen consisted of peripheral blood, obtained on day 0 of AZD1222 vaccination. CDR3 nucleotides: TGTGCCAGCAGTTTAATCGGAGGACTAGGGGGCAATGAGCAGTTCTTC. It yields the protein CASSLIGGLGGNEQFF.